This T cell receptor (beta chain) stems from a study of technical replicates of blood from several donors. CDR1 SEHNR and CDR2 FQNEAQ come from the germline V gene (reference sequence). The CDR3 contains 14 residues. Trimming left V 0 bases short and J 7 bases short, with 10 bases between. Assay: immunoSEQ multiplex PCR; the TCRdb copy retains only in-frame clones and omits some. This table holds about 85,000 clones, 90% to 95% found once. This chain joins TRBV7-9 and TRBJ1-5; possibly TRBD1 for D (5 bases). The origin of this receptor is a human donor in good health. What was sequenced was T cells isolated from PBMCs. CDR3 sequence (DNA): TGTGCCAGCAGCTTAGCCAGGGAAGCGCAGCCCCAGCATTTT. This codes for CASSLAREAQPQHF.